This T cell receptor (beta chain) derives from a study of cytomegalovirus exposure and HLA in healthy donors. V dropped 4 bases and J dropped 0 bases, with 9 bases sitting between them. The CDR3 has 13 residues. Germline values: CDR1 GTSNPN, CDR2 SVGIG (reference sequence). In this sample, this clone turned up a few times. The PCR was carried out with 60 Vbeta primers and 13 Jbeta primers. The method was immunoSEQ multiplex PCR; TCRdb's version includes in-frame clones alone and lacks a portion of them. Of about 70,000 clones in the sample, more than 75% were seen once. Material: PBMCs. The receptor comes from a girl aged 10 to 17 in good health and CMV-seropositive. This chain joins TRBV30 and TRBJ1-1; D uncertain. CDR3 protein: CAWTRSMNTEAFF. Here the CDR3 DNA reads TGTGCCTGGACCCGGAGCATGAACACTGAAGCTTTCTTT.